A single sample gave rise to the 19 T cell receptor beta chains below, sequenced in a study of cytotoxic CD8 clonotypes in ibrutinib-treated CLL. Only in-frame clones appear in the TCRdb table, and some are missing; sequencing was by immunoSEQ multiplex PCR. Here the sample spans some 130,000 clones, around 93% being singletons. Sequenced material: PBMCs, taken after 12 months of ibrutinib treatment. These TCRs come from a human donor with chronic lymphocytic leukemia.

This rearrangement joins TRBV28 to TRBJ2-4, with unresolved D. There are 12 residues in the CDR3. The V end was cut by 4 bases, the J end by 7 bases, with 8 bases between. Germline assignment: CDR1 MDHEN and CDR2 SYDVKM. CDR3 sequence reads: CASSSLANIQYF. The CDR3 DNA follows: TGTGCCAGCAGTTCGCTTGCTAACATTCAGTACTTC.

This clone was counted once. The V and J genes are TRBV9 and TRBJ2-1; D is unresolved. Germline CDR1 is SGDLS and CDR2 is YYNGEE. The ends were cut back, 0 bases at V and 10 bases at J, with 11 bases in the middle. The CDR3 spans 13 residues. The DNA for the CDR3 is TGTGCCAGCAGCGTAGGATTCTTGGCGGAGCAGTTCTTC. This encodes CASSVGFLAEQFF.

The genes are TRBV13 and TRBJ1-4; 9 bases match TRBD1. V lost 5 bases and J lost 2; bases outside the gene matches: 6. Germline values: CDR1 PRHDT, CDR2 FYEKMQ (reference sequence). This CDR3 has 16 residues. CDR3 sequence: CASSLRDRVTNEKLFF. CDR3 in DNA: TGTGCCAGCAGCCTCCGGGACAGGGTGACTAATGAAAAACTGTTTTTT.

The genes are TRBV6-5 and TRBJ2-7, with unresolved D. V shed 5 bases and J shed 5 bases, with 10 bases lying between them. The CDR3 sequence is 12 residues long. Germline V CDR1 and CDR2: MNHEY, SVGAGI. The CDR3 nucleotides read TGTGCCAGCAGTCTGGACCAAAACGAGCAGTACTTC. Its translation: CASSLDQNEQYF.

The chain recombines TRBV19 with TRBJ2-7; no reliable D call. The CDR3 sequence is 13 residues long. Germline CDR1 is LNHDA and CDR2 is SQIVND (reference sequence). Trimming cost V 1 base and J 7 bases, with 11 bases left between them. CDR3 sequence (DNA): TGTGCCAGTAGTATAGGCACACGATCGGAGCAGTACTTC. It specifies CASSIGTRSEQYF.

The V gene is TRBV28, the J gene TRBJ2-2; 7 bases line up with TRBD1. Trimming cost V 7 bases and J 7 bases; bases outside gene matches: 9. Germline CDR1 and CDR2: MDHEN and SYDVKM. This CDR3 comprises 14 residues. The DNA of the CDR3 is TGTGCCAGCACTCCGGGACAGCCGGGCGGGGAGCTGTTTTTT. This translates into CASTPGQPGGELFF.

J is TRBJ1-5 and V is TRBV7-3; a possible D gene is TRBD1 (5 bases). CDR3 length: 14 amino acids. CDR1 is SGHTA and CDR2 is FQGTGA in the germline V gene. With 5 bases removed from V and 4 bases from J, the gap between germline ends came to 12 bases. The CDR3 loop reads CASSPWDGNQPQHF. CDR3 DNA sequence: TGTGCCAGCAGCCCATGGGACGGTAATCAGCCCCAGCATTTT. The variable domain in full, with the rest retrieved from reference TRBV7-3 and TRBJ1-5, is GAGVSQTPSNKVTEKGKYVELRCDPISGHTALYWYRQSLGQGPEFLIYFQGTGAADDSGLPNDRFFAVRPEGSVSTLKIQRTERGDSAVYLCASSPWDGNQPQHFGDGTRLSIL.

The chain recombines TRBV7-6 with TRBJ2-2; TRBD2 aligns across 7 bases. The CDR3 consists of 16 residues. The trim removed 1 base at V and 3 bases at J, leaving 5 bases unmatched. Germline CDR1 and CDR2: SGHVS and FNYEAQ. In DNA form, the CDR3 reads TGTGCCAGCAGCTTAGTGCGCCTAGCGGACACCGGGGAGCTGTTTTTT. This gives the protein CASSLVRLADTGELFF.

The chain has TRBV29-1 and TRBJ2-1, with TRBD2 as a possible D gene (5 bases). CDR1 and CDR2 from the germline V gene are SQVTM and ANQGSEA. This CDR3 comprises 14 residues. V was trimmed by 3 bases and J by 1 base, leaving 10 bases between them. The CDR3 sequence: CSVDDGISYNEQFF. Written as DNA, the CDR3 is TGCAGCGTTGATGACGGGATATCCTACAATGAGCAGTTCTTC.

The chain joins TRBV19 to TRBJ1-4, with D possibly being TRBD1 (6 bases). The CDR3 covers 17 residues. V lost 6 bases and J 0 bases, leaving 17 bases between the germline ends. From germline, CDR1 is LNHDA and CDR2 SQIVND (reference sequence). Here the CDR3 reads CASRRSQGKTTNEKLFF. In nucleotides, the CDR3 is TGTGCCAGTAGAAGAAGCCAGGGGAAAACAACTAATGAAAAACTGTTTTTT.

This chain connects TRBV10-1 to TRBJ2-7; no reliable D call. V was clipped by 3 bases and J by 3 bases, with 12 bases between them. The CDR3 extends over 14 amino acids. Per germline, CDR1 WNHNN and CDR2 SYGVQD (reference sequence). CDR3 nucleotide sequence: TGCGCCAGCAGTGAAGCCGGGCCGAACTACGAGCAGTACTTC. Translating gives CASSEAGPNYEQYF.

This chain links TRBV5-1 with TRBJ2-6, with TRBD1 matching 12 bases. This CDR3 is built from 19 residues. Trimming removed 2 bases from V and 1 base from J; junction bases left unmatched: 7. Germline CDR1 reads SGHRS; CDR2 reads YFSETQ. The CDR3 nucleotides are TGCGCCAGCAGCTTAACCGGGACAGGGGGCGGTTCTGGGGCCAACGTCCTGACTTTC. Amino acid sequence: CASSLTGTGGGSGANVLTF.

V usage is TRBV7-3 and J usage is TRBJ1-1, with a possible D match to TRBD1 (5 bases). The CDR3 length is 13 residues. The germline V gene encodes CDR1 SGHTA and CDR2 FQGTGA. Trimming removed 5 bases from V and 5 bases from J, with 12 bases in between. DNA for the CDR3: TGTGCCAGCAGCCCATTCCCAGGGACTGAAGCTTTCTTT. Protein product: CASSPFPGTEAFF. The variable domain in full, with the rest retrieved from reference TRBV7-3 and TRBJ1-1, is GAGVSQTPSNKVTEKGKYVELRCDPISGHTALYWYRQSLGQGPEFLIYFQGTGAADDSGLPNDRFFAVRPEGSVSTLKIQRTERGDSAVYLCASSPFPGTEAFFGQGTRLTVV.

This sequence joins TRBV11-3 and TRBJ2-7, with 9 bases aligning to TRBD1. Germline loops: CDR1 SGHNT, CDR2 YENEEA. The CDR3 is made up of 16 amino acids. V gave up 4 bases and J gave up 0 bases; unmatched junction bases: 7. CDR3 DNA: TGTGCCAGCAGCTCCGGGACAGGGATGAGCTCCTACGAGCAGTACTTC. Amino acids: CASSSGTGMSSYEQYF.

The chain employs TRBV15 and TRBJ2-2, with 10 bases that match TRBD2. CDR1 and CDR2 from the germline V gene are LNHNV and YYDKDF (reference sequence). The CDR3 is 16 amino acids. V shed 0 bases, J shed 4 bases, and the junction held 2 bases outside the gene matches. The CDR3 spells CATSRDRLAGTGELFF. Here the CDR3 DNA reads TGTGCCACCAGCAGAGATCGACTAGCGGGCACCGGGGAGCTGTTTTTT.

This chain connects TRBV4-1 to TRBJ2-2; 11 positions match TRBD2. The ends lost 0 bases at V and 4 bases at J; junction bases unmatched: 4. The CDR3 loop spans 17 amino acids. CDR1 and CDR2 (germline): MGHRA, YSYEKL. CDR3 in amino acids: CASSQDLLAGGTGELFF. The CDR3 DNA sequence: TGCGCCAGCAGCCAAGATCTCCTAGCGGGAGGCACCGGGGAGCTGTTTTTT.

The CDR3 sequence: CATVTSLAIYNEQFF. CDR3 bases: TGTGCCACCGTTACAAGTCTGGCCATCTACAATGAGCAGTTCTTC. The genes are TRBV2 and TRBJ2-1, with D uncertain. The CDR3 consists of 15 residues. The germline gives CDR1 SNHLY, CDR2 FYNNEI. V shed 10 bases and J shed 3 bases, with 19 bases lying between them.

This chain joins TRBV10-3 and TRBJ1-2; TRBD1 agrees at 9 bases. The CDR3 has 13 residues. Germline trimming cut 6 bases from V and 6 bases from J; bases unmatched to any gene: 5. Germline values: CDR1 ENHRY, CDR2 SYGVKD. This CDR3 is CAIRMDRGDGYTF. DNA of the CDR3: TGTGCCATCAGGATGGACAGGGGAGATGGCTACACCTTC.

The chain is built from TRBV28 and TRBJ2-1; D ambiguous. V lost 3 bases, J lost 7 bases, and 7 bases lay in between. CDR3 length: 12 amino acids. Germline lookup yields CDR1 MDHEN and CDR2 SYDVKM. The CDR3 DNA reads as TGTGCCAGCAGTTTTATCAGGAATGAGCAGTTCTTC. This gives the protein CASSFIRNEQFF.